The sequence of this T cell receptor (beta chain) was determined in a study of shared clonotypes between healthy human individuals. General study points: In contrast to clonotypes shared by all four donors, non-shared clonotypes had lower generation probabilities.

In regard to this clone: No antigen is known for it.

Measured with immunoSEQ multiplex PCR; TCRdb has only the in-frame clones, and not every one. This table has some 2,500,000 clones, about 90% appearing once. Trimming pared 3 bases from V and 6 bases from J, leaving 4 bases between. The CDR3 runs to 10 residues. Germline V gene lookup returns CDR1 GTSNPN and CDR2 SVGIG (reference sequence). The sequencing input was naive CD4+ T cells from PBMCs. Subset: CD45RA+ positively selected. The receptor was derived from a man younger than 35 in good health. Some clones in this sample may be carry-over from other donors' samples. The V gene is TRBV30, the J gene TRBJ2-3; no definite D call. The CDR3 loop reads CAWSEDTQYF. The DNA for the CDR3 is TGTGCCTGGAGCGAGGATACGCAGTATTTT.